The clone carrying this T cell receptor (beta chain) was recorded only once. The germline CDR1 and CDR2 sequences are SGHTA and FQGNSA. The CDR3 totals 16 residues. V gave up 2 bases and J gave up 2 bases; unmatched junction bases: 7. The sample comes from a study of blood T cell repertoires in COVID-19. Study in general: The United States, Italy and Spain provided the acute and convalescent COVID-19 samples. T cells, B-cell-depleted T cells, or PBMCs supplied cDNA or gDNA.

Original data processing: Reference gene primer amplification in the assay estimated nucleated cell counts. TCRdb's table, derived via immunoSEQ multiplex PCR, lists solely in-frame clones and lacks some. D and trimming come from the DNA, and the V and J calls and clone size come from that table. The table includes 150,000 to 200,000 clones, about 86% detected once. Source material: peripheral blood. The sequence derives from a woman at least 80 years old with acute or convalescent COVID-19. The chain carries TRBV7-2 and TRBJ2-7, with 9 bases identical to TRBD2. Written as DNA, the CDR3 is TGTGCCAGCAGCTTAATGGGGGGGACTAGCCCCTACGAGCAGTACTTC. It specifies CASSLMGGTSPYEQYF.